A selection of T cell receptor beta chains follows, all from one sample in a study of CD8+ T cells in alopecia areata. Sequenced by immunoSEQ multiplex PCR; TCRdb stores in-frame clones only, minus some. The profile shows more than 200,000 clones, more than 60% of them singletons. Sequenced material: CD4+ T cells sorted from blood, taken around week 42, from a patient treated with tofacitinib. These receptors originate from a human donor with alopecia areata. CDR3s include the opening cysteine and the closing phenylalanine or tryptophan. A D gene is named only where the DNA matches it firmly. Size values are once, few and many counts, or a class for expanded clones, and some rows have none.

J gene: TRBJ1-3; clone size: few; D gene: .; V gene: TRBV2; CDR3 protein: CASKISGNTIYF; CDR3 DNA: TGTGCCAGCAAGATCTCTGGAAACACCATATATTTT
J gene: TRBJ2-5; clone size: .; D gene: .; V gene: TRBV27; CDR3 protein: CASSFNAGPKIHETQYF; CDR3 DNA: TGTGCCAGCAGTTTTAATGCGGGGCCAAAAATCCACGAGACCCAGTACTTC
J gene: TRBJ2-3; clone size: few; D gene: .; V gene: TRBV12-5; CDR3 protein: CASGFRANTDTQYF; CDR3 DNA: TGTGCTAGTGGTTTCAGGGCTAACACAGATACGCAGTATTTT
J gene: TRBJ1-3; clone size: .; D gene: TRBD1; V gene: TRBV30; CDR3 protein: CAWSVRRTGVSGNTIYF; CDR3 DNA: TGTGCCTGGAGTGTACGAAGGACAGGGGTGTCTGGAAACACCATATATTTT
J gene: TRBJ1-2; clone size: .; D gene: TRBD1; V gene: TRBV4-3; CDR3 protein: CASSHGQGGYTF; CDR3 DNA: TGCGCCAGCAGCCACGGACAGGGTGGCTACACCTTC
J gene: TRBJ1-5; clone size: .; D gene: TRBD1; V gene: TRBV30; CDR3 protein: CAWSGGQGNQPQHF; CDR3 DNA: TGTGCCTGGAGTGGCGGACAGGGGAATCAGCCCCAGCATTTT
J gene: TRBJ1-5; clone size: .; D gene: .; V gene: TRBV19; CDR3 protein: CASSMGRTDNQPQHF; CDR3 DNA: TGTGCCAGTAGTATGGGTCGAACGGACAATCAGCCCCAGCATTTT
J gene: TRBJ2-1; clone size: .; D gene: .; V gene: TRBV27; CDR3 protein: CASSSRLGSYNEQFF; CDR3 DNA: TGTGCCAGCAGTTCCCGGTTGGGCTCCTACAATGAGCAGTTCTTC
J gene: TRBJ1-5; clone size: few; D gene: .; V gene: TRBV30; CDR3 protein: CAWSRLLGSNQPQHF; CDR3 DNA: TGTGCCTGGAGTCGGCTACTAGGGAGCAATCAGCCCCAGCATTTT
J gene: TRBJ2-7; clone size: .; D gene: .; V gene: TRBV13; CDR3 protein: CASSRVPNEQYF; CDR3 DNA: TGTGCCAGCAGCAGGGTTCCCAACGAGCAGTACTTC
J gene: TRBJ2-4; clone size: once; D gene: .; V gene: TRBV25-1; CDR3 protein: CASLPRQRAKNIQYF; CDR3 DNA: TGTGCCAGCCTCCCCAGGCAGAGAGCCAAAAACATTCAGTACTTC
J gene: TRBJ1-5; clone size: .; D gene: TRBD1; V gene: TRBV27; CDR3 protein: CASSLSGTVIRPQHF; CDR3 DNA: TGTGCCAGCAGTTTATCGGGGACAGTGATAAGGCCCCAGCATTTT
J gene: TRBJ2-3; clone size: .; D gene: .; V gene: TRBV10-3; CDR3 protein: CAITQQGTDTQYF; CDR3 DNA: TGTGCCATCACACAACAGGGTACAGATACGCAGTATTTT
J gene: TRBJ2-5; clone size: .; D gene: .; V gene: TRBV6-5; CDR3 protein: CASSYYRDNAQYF; CDR3 DNA: TGTGCCAGCAGTTACTACCGGGACAACGCCCAGTACTTC
J gene: TRBJ2-2; clone size: .; D gene: .; V gene: TRBV5-6; CDR3 protein: CASSLFDRGELFF; CDR3 DNA: TGTGCCAGCAGCTTGTTCGACCGTGGGGAGCTGTTTTTT
J gene: TRBJ1-2; clone size: .; D gene: .; V gene: TRBV15; CDR3 protein: CATSRGGEGYTF; CDR3 DNA: TGTGCCACCAGCAGAGGAGGAGAGGGCTACACCTTC
J gene: TRBJ2-7; clone size: .; D gene: .; V gene: TRBV7-2; CDR3 protein: CASSPHQYEQYF; CDR3 DNA: TGTGCCAGCAGCCCCCACCAATACGAGCAGTACTTC
J gene: TRBJ2-4; clone size: .; D gene: TRBD2; V gene: TRBV4-3; CDR3 protein: CASSPRGGEDIQYF; CDR3 DNA: TGCGCCAGCAGCCCCCGGGGGGGAGAGGACATTCAGTACTTC
J gene: TRBJ2-2; clone size: .; D gene: TRBD1; V gene: TRBV29-1; CDR3 protein: CSAWTGGNTGELFF; CDR3 DNA: TGCAGCGCCTGGACAGGGGGGAACACCGGGGAGCTGTTTTTT
J gene: TRBJ1-1; clone size: .; D gene: .; V gene: TRBV2; CDR3 protein: CASTQTHEAFF; CDR3 DNA: TGTGCCAGCACTCAGACCCACGAAGCTTTCTTT
J gene: TRBJ2-3; clone size: .; D gene: TRBD2; V gene: TRBV30; CDR3 protein: CAWRMRTSISDTQYF; CDR3 DNA: TGTGCCTGGAGGATGAGGACTAGCATTTCAGATACGCAGTATTTT
J gene: TRBJ1-1; clone size: .; D gene: .; V gene: TRBV6-4; CDR3 protein: CASSKEAGTEAFF; CDR3 DNA: TGTGCCAGCAGTAAGGAAGCTGGGACTGAAGCTTTCTTT
J gene: TRBJ1-1; clone size: .; D gene: TRBD1; V gene: TRBV23-1; CDR3 protein: CASSLTKQGPNSEAFF; CDR3 DNA: TGCGCCAGCAGTCTGACAAAACAGGGGCCTAACTCTGAAGCTTTCTTT
J gene: TRBJ2-1; clone size: few; D gene: TRBD2; V gene: TRBV9; CDR3 protein: CASSGRAGGSYNEQFF; CDR3 DNA: TGTGCCAGCAGCGGACGAGCGGGGGGATCCTACAATGAGCAGTTCTTC
J gene: TRBJ2-7; clone size: .; D gene: .; V gene: TRBV30; CDR3 protein: CAWSAQGGYYEQYF; CDR3 DNA: TGTGCCTGGAGTGCTCAGGGGGGTTACTACGAGCAGTACTTC
J gene: TRBJ2-3; clone size: .; D gene: TRBD2; V gene: TRBV7-2; CDR3 protein: CASSQLAGGSTDTQYF; CDR3 DNA: TGTGCCAGCAGCCAATTAGCGGGGGGAAGCACAGATACGCAGTATTTT
J gene: TRBJ2-7; clone size: once; D gene: TRBD2; V gene: TRBV5-1; CDR3 protein: CASSLPASGPYEQYF; CDR3 DNA: TGCGCCAGCAGCTTACCGGCTAGCGGTCCCTACGAGCAGTACTTC